A selection of T cell receptor beta chains follows, all from one sample in a study of cytomegalovirus exposure and HLA in healthy donors. Sequenced by immunoSEQ multiplex PCR; TCRdb stores in-frame clones only, minus some. The table records 120,000 or so clones, around two thirds of them present only once. The source material was PBMCs. Every receptor here comes from a woman aged 40 to 55 in good health and CMV-seropositive. The CDR3 runs from the conserved cysteine through the conserved F or W. The order of the fields is clone size, D gene, J gene, V gene, CDR3 DNA, CDR3 protein. The D gene is left open where the match is weak. Not every row has a clone size; where given, it reads once, few, many or a size class.

clone size: NA; D gene: TRBD1; J gene: TRBJ1-2; V gene: TRBV2; CDR3 DNA: TGTGCCAGCACCGAGACAGGGGGCATCAATTACACCTTC; CDR3 protein: CASTETGGINYTF
clone size: NA; D gene: TRBD2; J gene: TRBJ2-7; V gene: TRBV19; CDR3 DNA: TGTGCCAGTTCCCTAGCGGGAGGGCCCTACGAGCAGTACTTC; CDR3 protein: CASSLAGGPYEQYF
clone size: NA; D gene: NA; J gene: TRBJ2-1; V gene: TRBV5-1; CDR3 DNA: TGCGCCAGCAGTTCCGGGGGCCTTAGCAGGGGGAACTCCTACAATGAGCAGTTCTTC; CDR3 protein: CASSSGGLSRGNSYNEQFF
clone size: few; D gene: NA; J gene: TRBJ2-1; V gene: TRBV13; CDR3 DNA: TGTGCCAGCACCCCGTTTCGGGAGCAGGTCTACAATGAGCAGTTCTTC; CDR3 protein: CASTPFREQVYNEQFF
clone size: NA; D gene: TRBD1; J gene: TRBJ1-1; V gene: TRBV6-1; CDR3 DNA: TGTGCCAGCAGAACCGGGAGAGGGGGCGACACTGAAGCTTTCTTT; CDR3 protein: CASRTGRGGDTEAFF
clone size: few; D gene: TRBD2; J gene: TRBJ2-3; V gene: TRBV13; CDR3 DNA: TGTGCCAGCAGCTTACAGGGACTACCACTGACTAGCACAGATACGCAGTATTTT; CDR3 protein: CASSLQGLPLTSTDTQYF
clone size: NA; D gene: TRBD1; J gene: TRBJ2-2; V gene: TRBV6-5; CDR3 DNA: TGTGCCAGCACCGGGACAGGGTTTTCCGGGGAGCTGTTTTTT; CDR3 protein: CASTGTGFSGELFF
clone size: few; D gene: TRBD1; J gene: TRBJ2-1; V gene: TRBV5-1; CDR3 DNA: TGCGCCAGCAGCTTGGGGACAGGGGGCTACAATGAGCAGTTCTTC; CDR3 protein: CASSLGTGGYNEQFF
clone size: few; D gene: NA; J gene: TRBJ2-3; V gene: TRBV28; CDR3 DNA: TGTGCCAGCGGCCGAGGGGGAGGCACAGATACGCAGTATTTT; CDR3 protein: CASGRGGGTDTQYF
clone size: few; D gene: NA; J gene: TRBJ2-1; V gene: TRBV28; CDR3 DNA: TGTGCCAGCAGTTTTTCGACAGGCTGGGGGTACGTGAATGAGCAGTTCTTC; CDR3 protein: CASSFSTGWGYVNEQFF
clone size: few; D gene: TRBD2; J gene: TRBJ2-3; V gene: TRBV10-3; CDR3 DNA: TGTGCCATCAGTGATCGGAGCGGGGGCCATTATGCAGATACGCAGTATTTT; CDR3 protein: CAISDRSGGHYADTQYF
clone size: NA; D gene: TRBD1; J gene: TRBJ1-2; V gene: TRBV28; CDR3 DNA: TGTGCCAGCAGCGGACAGGGGAATTTATTCAACTATGGCTACACCTTC; CDR3 protein: CASSGQGNLFNYGYTF
clone size: NA; D gene: TRBD2; J gene: TRBJ2-7; V gene: TRBV5-1; CDR3 DNA: TGCGCCAGCAGCTTGGGACTAGCGGGGGTGTACGAGCAGTACTTC; CDR3 protein: CASSLGLAGVYEQYF
clone size: NA; D gene: NA; J gene: TRBJ2-1; V gene: TRBV19; CDR3 DNA: TGTGCCAGTAGTATAAATAGCGAGGGATACAATGAGCAGTTCTTC; CDR3 protein: CASSINSEGYNEQFF
clone size: NA; D gene: NA; J gene: TRBJ1-5; V gene: TRBV19; CDR3 DNA: TGTGCCAGTAGTAGCCGGGACACCTATCAGCCCCAGCATTTT; CDR3 protein: CASSSRDTYQPQHF
clone size: NA; D gene: TRBD1; J gene: TRBJ1-1; V gene: TRBV19; CDR3 DNA: TGTGCCAGTAGTATAGGGACAGGGGCTGAAGCTTTCTTT; CDR3 protein: CASSIGTGAEAFF
clone size: few; D gene: NA; J gene: TRBJ1-3; V gene: TRBV7-2; CDR3 DNA: TGTGCCAGCAGCTTAGACGAGCTGCGGGCTGGAAACACCATATATTTT; CDR3 protein: CASSLDELRAGNTIYF
clone size: NA; D gene: NA; J gene: TRBJ2-7; V gene: TRBV5-6; CDR3 DNA: TGTGCCAGCAGCCCATATGGACACGACGAGCAGTACTTC; CDR3 protein: CASSPYGHDEQYF
clone size: NA; D gene: NA; J gene: TRBJ2-5; V gene: TRBV5-8; CDR3 DNA: TGTGCCAGCAGCTTGGTTCCGGGGCGGGGAGAGACCCAGTACTTC; CDR3 protein: CASSLVPGRGETQYF
clone size: few; D gene: NA; J gene: TRBJ1-2; V gene: TRBV5-1; CDR3 DNA: TGCGCCAGCAGAAACTTAGAGCCAGGCCCTAACTATGGCTACACCTTC; CDR3 protein: CASRNLEPGPNYGYTF
clone size: NA; D gene: TRBD2; J gene: TRBJ2-1; V gene: TRBV4-1; CDR3 DNA: TGCGCCAGCAGCCAAGGGGGCGGGGGGACCTACAATGAGCAGTTCTTC; CDR3 protein: CASSQGGGGTYNEQFF
clone size: few; D gene: NA; J gene: TRBJ1-5; V gene: TRBV6-5; CDR3 DNA: TGTGCCAGCAGCACTATGGAGTATCAGCCCCAGCATTTT; CDR3 protein: CASSTMEYQPQHF
clone size: NA; D gene: TRBD1; J gene: TRBJ1-2; V gene: TRBV5-6; CDR3 DNA: TGTGCCAGCAGCTTGGTGGACAGGGGTGGCTACACCTTC; CDR3 protein: CASSLVDRGGYTF
clone size: NA; D gene: TRBD1; J gene: TRBJ1-1; V gene: TRBV5-1; CDR3 DNA: TGCGCCAGCAGCTTGGGGACGACAGGGGGAATGAACACTGAAGCTTTCTTT; CDR3 protein: CASSLGTTGGMNTEAFF
clone size: few; D gene: NA; J gene: TRBJ1-1; V gene: TRBV30; CDR3 DNA: TGTGCCAGCTACATACAGGGGAACACTGAAGCTTTCTTT; CDR3 protein: CASYIQGNTEAFF
clone size: NA; D gene: TRBD2; J gene: TRBJ2-2; V gene: TRBV4-2; CDR3 DNA: TGTGCCAGCAGCCAAGCTTGGGGACTAGCGGGAGGGGGGGTCACCGGGGAGCTGTTTTTT; CDR3 protein: CASSQAWGLAGGGVTGELFF
clone size: once; D gene: NA; J gene: TRBJ1-3; V gene: TRBV28; CDR3 DNA: TGTGCCAGCAGCCCGACACATTCTGGAAACACCATATATTTT; CDR3 protein: CASSPTHSGNTIYF
clone size: NA; D gene: NA; J gene: TRBJ2-3; V gene: TRBV19; CDR3 DNA: TGTGCCAGTAGTACAAACCCGGGAACCGGGCTAGATACGCAGTATTTT; CDR3 protein: CASSTNPGTGLDTQYF
clone size: few; D gene: TRBD1; J gene: TRBJ1-6; V gene: TRBV29-1; CDR3 DNA: TGCAGCGTTGGGACAGGGGGCGATTCACCCCTCCACTTT; CDR3 protein: CSVGTGGDSPLHF
clone size: NA; D gene: TRBD2; J gene: TRBJ2-5; V gene: TRBV5-1; CDR3 DNA: TGCGCCAGCAGCTTCGCGGGGGGAGAGACCCAGTACTTC; CDR3 protein: CASSFAGGETQYF
clone size: NA; D gene: TRBD2; J gene: TRBJ2-5; V gene: TRBV6-1; CDR3 DNA: TGTGCCAGCAGTGGCGATAGCGGGAGGGGGGAGACCCAGTACTTC; CDR3 protein: CASSGDSGRGETQYF
clone size: few; D gene: NA; J gene: TRBJ1-3; V gene: TRBV11-1; CDR3 DNA: TGTGCCAGCAGCCGTTCCAGCTCTGGAAACACCATATATTTT; CDR3 protein: CASSRSSSGNTIYF
clone size: few; D gene: NA; J gene: TRBJ2-5; V gene: TRBV7-6; CDR3 DNA: TGTGCCAGCAGTTCCACCAGACTTCAAGAGACCCAGTACTTC; CDR3 protein: CASSSTRLQETQYF
clone size: NA; D gene: TRBD1; J gene: TRBJ1-1; V gene: TRBV27; CDR3 DNA: TGTGCCAGCAGTCGGACAGGGAGCAACACTGAAGCTTTCTTT; CDR3 protein: CASSRTGSNTEAFF
clone size: few; D gene: TRBD2; J gene: TRBJ2-2; V gene: TRBV5-8; CDR3 DNA: TGTGCCAGCAGCTTGTGGCGGGGGGCCGCCGGGGAGCTGTTTTTT; CDR3 protein: CASSLWRGAAGELFF
clone size: NA; D gene: NA; J gene: TRBJ2-7; V gene: TRBV2; CDR3 DNA: TGTGCCAGCAGTGTGACTAATTACGAGCAGTACTTC; CDR3 protein: CASSVTNYEQYF
clone size: NA; D gene: NA; J gene: TRBJ2-1; V gene: TRBV5-4; CDR3 DNA: TGTGCCAGCAGCTTCTTCGCGGACAATGAGCAGTTCTTC; CDR3 protein: CASSFFADNEQFF
clone size: NA; D gene: NA; J gene: TRBJ1-4; V gene: TRBV19; CDR3 DNA: TGTGCCAGTGCCGCGGGGGCTTTTGAAAAACTGTTTTTT; CDR3 protein: CASAAGAFEKLFF
clone size: NA; D gene: NA; J gene: TRBJ2-1; V gene: TRBV9; CDR3 DNA: TGTGCCAGCAGCGAAACTAGCTACAATGAGCAGTTCTTC; CDR3 protein: CASSETSYNEQFF
clone size: NA; D gene: NA; J gene: TRBJ2-2; V gene: TRBV6-5; CDR3 DNA: TGTGCCAGCAGCTCGGGGGACTTGAACACCGGGGAGCTGTTTTTT; CDR3 protein: CASSSGDLNTGELFF
clone size: NA; D gene: TRBD2; J gene: TRBJ2-3; V gene: TRBV29-1; CDR3 DNA: TGCAGCGTGACAGCCGGGACTGGGGGGGCAGATACGCAGTATTTT; CDR3 protein: CSVTAGTGGADTQYF
clone size: few; D gene: TRBD1; J gene: TRBJ1-1; V gene: TRBV10-2; CDR3 DNA: TGCGCCAGCAGTGAGCCGGCAGGGGGCACTGAAGCTTTCTTT; CDR3 protein: CASSEPAGGTEAFF
clone size: few; D gene: TRBD2; J gene: TRBJ2-1; V gene: TRBV9; CDR3 DNA: TGTGCCAGCAGCGTAGGAGGTGCGGGGGGGCTTGTAAATGAGCAGTTCTTC; CDR3 protein: CASSVGGAGGLVNEQFF
clone size: NA; D gene: NA; J gene: TRBJ2-7; V gene: TRBV28; CDR3 DNA: TGTGCCAGCAGTCAAGACTCCGGTAGTACCTACGAGCAGTACTTC; CDR3 protein: CASSQDSGSTYEQYF
clone size: NA; D gene: NA; J gene: TRBJ2-5; V gene: TRBV11-2; CDR3 DNA: TGTGCCAGCAGCTTAGCCGAGCAAGAGACCCAGTACTTC; CDR3 protein: CASSLAEQETQYF
clone size: NA; D gene: TRBD2; J gene: TRBJ2-1; V gene: TRBV7-9; CDR3 DNA: TGTGCCAGCAGCTTAGGGATCGCGGGGGGGCAAAATGAGCAGTTCTTC; CDR3 protein: CASSLGIAGGQNEQFF
clone size: few; D gene: NA; J gene: TRBJ2-2; V gene: TRBV5-1; CDR3 DNA: TGCGCCAGCAGAACAGGGTCTCCCGGGGAGCTGTTTTTT; CDR3 protein: CASRTGSPGELFF
clone size: NA; D gene: TRBD1; J gene: TRBJ1-2; V gene: TRBV27; CDR3 DNA: TGTGCCAGCAGAACAGGGGGGGGAGGCTACACCTTC; CDR3 protein: CASRTGGGGYTF